This T cell receptor (beta chain) was sequenced for a study of immune heterogeneity within non-small cell lung tumors. The study's findings and limits: Significant yet moderate, the positive correlation between local T-cell clonality and local tumor mutational burden reached an R of roughly 0.31. Identical dominant CDR3 beta clonotypes recurred across a patient's tumor sites, together with site-unique high-frequency clones. The high-frequency T-cell receptor beta clonotypes mostly did not match up between individual patients.

For each sample, template was 600 ng of bulk tumor genomic DNA. Taken during surgery, several biopsies per primary tumor were spaced as far apart as possible within the tumor mass. Enrolled patients presented with newly diagnosed, previously untreated non-small cell lung cancer and underwent curative surgery. Germline V lookup: CDR1 LGHDT, CDR2 YNNKEL (reference sequence). This CDR3 region has 16 residues. Between the trimmed V and J ends, which lost 3 bases and 4 bases, there was a span of 17 bases. This clonotype was detected a few times. Its antigen is currently unknown. With 32 V and 13 J primers, multiplex PCR amplified the TCR beta CDR3. Using its own MiXCR run on the multiplex PCR reads, TCRdb lists one record per CDR3 protein. Among 21,000 or so distinct CDR3 sequences listed, around 26% were seen once.

This clonotype was sampled from a man aged 35 to 55 with non-small cell lung cancer. The chain has TRBV3-1 and TRBJ2-3; D unclear. The material sequenced was lung tumor tissue. The CDR3 bases are TGTGCCAGCAGCCATTCCCCCGCCCCCCATCCAGATACGCAGTATTTT. This gives the protein CASSHSPAPHPDTQYF.